This record concerns one T cell receptor (beta chain) sequence. The CDR3 sequence is 16 residues long. V was clipped by 1 base and J by 6 bases; unmatched bases: 3. Germline CDR1 is MNHEY and CDR2 is SVGAGI. The repertoire was sequenced with immunoSEQ multiplex PCR; TCRdb's copy has only in-frame clones and lacks some. The sample has around 59,000 clones, 92% seen once. This record comes from a study of control samples from healthy donors and cancer patients. What was sequenced was PBMCs. The source is a man aged 35 to 55 with colorectal cancer. The V gene is TRBV6-5, the J gene TRBJ2-5; 15 bases fit TRBD2. The CDR3 region has the DNA TGTGCCAGCAGTTACTGGACTAGCGGGGGGGATAAGACCCAGTACTTC. Translating gives CASSYWTSGGDKTQYF.